These 8 T cell receptor beta chains share one sample of origin, sequenced in a study of identical twins. Each CDR3 protein gets one entry after TCRdb re-called the 5' RACE reads with MiXCR. The table records hundreds of thousands of distinct CDR3 sequences, roughly an eighth of them present only once. These same data were also listed under a study on yellow fever vaccine responses in identical twins.

The sequenced sample consisted of PBMCs. The receptors come from a woman aged 18-29 years in good health.

This clonotype came up a few times. This chain uses TRBV20-1 with TRBJ2-5, with D possibly being TRBD1 or TRBD2 (6 bases each). The CDR3 has 14 amino acids. CDR1 and CDR2 from the germline V gene are DFQATT and SNEGSKA (reference sequence). The germline V and J ends were trimmed by 5 bases and 5 bases, with 18 bases remaining between them. Here the CDR3 reads CSASRGVLGETQYF. In nucleotides, the CDR3 is TGCAGTGCTTCGAGGGGGGTTTTAGGGGAGACCCAGTACTTC.

This clonotype has a handful of counts. CDR3 protein: CASSHRWDTQYF. CDR3 sequence (DNA): TGCGCCAGCAGTCACAGGTGGGATACGCAGTATTTT. The J gene is TRBJ2-3, the V gene TRBV5-1; perhaps TRBD1 as D (5 bases). The V end lost 5 bases, the J end lost 6 bases, and 10 bases lay between the germline ends. The CDR3 has 12 residues. Per the germline V gene, CDR1 is SGHRS and CDR2 is YFSETQ.

This clonotype was observed a few times. This chain joins TRBV5-1 and TRBJ2-3, with 11 bases aligning to TRBD1. CDR1 and CDR2 from the germline V gene are SGHRS and YFSETQ. The CDR3 spans 15 residues. V lost 6 bases, J lost 4 bases, and 7 bases stayed unmatched. CDR3 amino acids: CASTPGQGGADTQYF. CDR3 sequence (DNA): TGCGCCAGCACCCCGGGACAGGGGGGAGCAGATACGCAGTATTTT.

J is TRBJ1-2 and V is TRBV29-1; D gene uncertain. The germline V and J ends were trimmed by 3 bases and 7 bases, with 12 bases remaining between them. CDR1 is SQVTM, CDR2 ANQGSEA, per germline. The CDR3 runs to 12 residues. In DNA, the CDR3 is TGCAGCGTTGATGACGGTCAATGTGGCTACACCTTC. It encodes CSVDDGQCGYTF.

This clonotype was counted between two and nine times. The V call is TRBV12-3 or TRBV12-4, the J call TRBJ1-5, with TRBD1 matching 8 bases. CDR3 length: 13 amino acids. The ends lost 6 bases at V and 6 bases at J; junction bases unmatched: 4. CDR3 nucleotides: TGTGCCAGCAGCAAACAGGGGGGTCAGCCCCAGCATTTT. Translated: CASSKQGGQPQHF.

This clonotype has a handful of counts. This chain connects TRBV20-1 to TRBJ2-1; the D gene is possibly TRBD2 (5 bases). The CDR3 sequence is 14 residues long. V was shortened by 0 bases and J by 5 bases, with 11 bases between the two germline ends. The V gene's germline CDR1 is DFQATT and CDR2 SNEGSKA (reference sequence). Here the CDR3 reads CSARDPSGHNEQFF. The DNA of the CDR3 is TGCAGTGCTAGAGATCCCAGCGGACACAATGAGCAGTTCTTC.

V and J are TRBV20-1 and TRBJ1-5, with D possibly TRBD1 on 6 matching bases. The V gene lost 5 bases and the J gene lost 4 bases, with 21 bases spanning the gap. The CDR3 loop spans 16 amino acids. Germline V gene lookup returns CDR1 DFQATT and CDR2 SNEGSKA (reference sequence). The DNA for the CDR3 is TGCAGTGCTGATCCACCTGACAGGATGGGTAATCAGCCCCAGCATTTT. It encodes CSADPPDRMGNQPQHF.

This clonotype came up many times. The chain has TRBV6-1 and TRBJ2-1, with D perhaps matching TRBD2 (5 bases). V was shortened by 8 bases and J by 3 bases, with 17 bases between the two germline ends. The CDR3 runs 15 residues. Germline V gives CDR1 MNHNS, CDR2 SASEGT. CDR3 amino acids: CASREGSSLYNEQFF. The CDR3 DNA is TGTGCCAGCCGAGAGGGCAGTTCCCTCTACAATGAGCAGTTCTTC.